These 28 T cell receptor beta chains share one sample of origin, sequenced in a study of cytomegalovirus exposure and HLA in healthy donors (dated by TCRdb to between 2016 and 2019). The library was made by the immunoSEQ multiplex PCR assay. Drawn from immuneACCESS, this table holds only the in-frame rearrangements with V and J called that TCRdb kept. Clones are partly lost; checked studies trace under half to an unresolved V gene and leave the rest unexplained. The sample contains 150,000 to 170,000 clones, more than 70% of them found a single time. The ten largest clones capture approximately 2% of the sample. The sample was PBMCs. Source of these receptors: a human donor in good health.

The CDR3 DNA follows: TGCGCCAGCAGCCAAGAACTAGCGGGAATTTCCTACGAGCAGTACTTC. It translates to CASSQELAGISYEQYF. The V and J genes are TRBV4-1 and TRBJ2-7, with TRBD2 matching over 10 bases. The CDR3 runs 16 residues. Trimming cost V 0 bases and J 1 base; bases outside gene matches: 3. Germline CDR1 and CDR2: MGHRA and YSYEKL.

V is TRBV9 and J is TRBJ2-1, with D perhaps TRBD1 (6 bases). The CDR3 contains 14 residues. The V end was cut by 0 bases, the J end by 6 bases, with 10 bases between. Germline V CDR1 and CDR2: SGDLS, YYNGEE. The CDR3 DNA sequence: TGTGCCAGCAGCGTAGGGGACACCAGCAATGAGCAGTTCTTC. It codes for CASSVGDTSNEQFF. The variable domain in full, with the rest retrieved from reference TRBV9 and TRBJ2-1, is DSGVTQTPKHLITATGQRVTLRCSPRSGDLSVYWYQQSLDQGLQFLIQYYNGEERAKGNILERFSAQQFPDLHSELNLSSLELGDSALYFCASSVGDTSNEQFFGPGTRLTVL.

The V call is TRBV5-1, the J call TRBJ2-7; TRBD1 matches 9 bases. V was pared by 0 bases and J by 2 bases, with 6 bases of the junction left unmatched. This CDR3 comprises 16 residues. CDR1 SGHRS and CDR2 YFSETQ come from the germline V gene. The CDR3 here is CASSLVGQGTPYEQYF. CDR3 DNA: TGCGCCAGCAGCTTGGTTGGACAGGGGACGCCCTACGAGCAGTACTTC.

The chain recombines TRBV19 with TRBJ2-1; TRBD2 agrees at 10 bases. J gave up 5 bases and V 2 bases, and 3 bases lay outside the gene matches. The CDR3 is made up of 15 amino acids. CDR1 LNHDA and CDR2 SQIVND come from the germline V gene (reference sequence). The CDR3 DNA reads as TGTGCCAGTAGTATAAGCGGGGGGGGTCACAATGAGCAGTTCTTC. It is translated as CASSISGGGHNEQFF.

The rearrangement joins TRBV27 to TRBJ1-1; tentatively, D is TRBD1 (6 bases). From germline, CDR1 is MNHEY and CDR2 SMNVEV (reference sequence). V was shortened by 3 bases and J by 5 bases, with 13 bases between the two germline ends. CDR3 length: 14 residues. CDR3 protein: CASSFRGGSTEAFF. The CDR3 DNA reads TGTGCCAGCAGTTTTCGAGGGGGAAGTACTGAAGCTTTCTTT.

A few counts support this clone. The J gene is TRBJ1-2, the V gene TRBV9; no firm D call. The germline V gene encodes CDR1 SGDLS and CDR2 YYNGEE. This CDR3 spans 14 amino acids. Trimming pared 0 bases from V and 6 bases from J, leaving 12 bases between. CDR3 bases: TGTGCCAGCAGCGTAGGGAGGTACGGGGATGGCTACACCTTC. Protein sequence: CASSVGRYGDGYTF.

The genes are TRBV6-5 and TRBJ2-3; D might be TRBD2 (6 bases). With 8 bases removed from V and 1 base from J, the gap between germline ends came to 16 bases. CDR1 and CDR2 (germline): MNHEY, SVGAGI. There are 15 residues in the CDR3. DNA of the CDR3: TGTGCCAGCCGAAGACGGGGGATGGGCACAGATACGCAGTATTTT. Amino acid sequence: CASRRRGMGTDTQYF.

This clone was recorded only once. The chain is built from TRBV27 and TRBJ2-1; TRBD2 matches at 7 bases. V lost 3 bases, J lost 3 bases, and 2 bases stayed unmatched. Germline assignment: CDR1 MNHEY and CDR2 SMNVEV (reference sequence). The CDR3 runs 14 residues. The CDR3 reads CASSFSGGYNEQFF. The DNA of the CDR3 is TGTGCCAGCAGTTTCTCGGGGGGCTACAATGAGCAGTTCTTC.

The chain combines TRBV10-3 with TRBJ2-7, with 8 bases fitting TRBD2. CDR3 length: 15 residues. V shed 10 bases, J shed 0 bases, and the junction held 11 bases outside the gene matches. Germline V gene data show CDR1 as ENHRY and CDR2 as SYGVKD. DNA of the CDR3: TGTGCCACGGGGAGCGGGGGCCTAAGCTCCTACGAGCAGTACTTC. Residues: CATGSGGLSSYEQYF.

The V and J genes are TRBV7-2 and TRBJ2-5, with D perhaps TRBD1 (5 bases). V lost 4 bases and J 4 bases, leaving 19 bases between the germline ends. The germline CDR1 and CDR2 sequences are SGHTA and FQGNSA. The CDR3 totals 16 residues. CDR3 sequence (DNA): TGTGCCAGCAGCTCCCAGATGGGGCTCTTATCAGAGACCCAGTACTTC. This gives the protein CASSSQMGLLSETQYF.

The rearrangement links TRBV7-2 to TRBJ2-1; 11 positions match TRBD1. J was trimmed by 5 bases and V by 4 bases; bases with no gene match: 10. This CDR3 spans 17 amino acids. Germline CDR1 SGHTA, CDR2 FQGNSA. CDR3 region: CASSWGGTGGRNNEQFF. The CDR3 DNA is TGTGCCAGCAGCTGGGGGGGGACAGGGGGACGCAACAATGAGCAGTTCTTC. Full variable domain (missing parts from reference TRBV7-2 and TRBJ2-1): GAGVSQSPSNKVTEKGKDVELRCDPISGHTALYWYRQSLGQGLEFLIYFQGNSAPDKSGLPSDRFSAERTGGSVSTLTIQRTQQEDSAVYLCASSWGGTGGRNNEQFFGPGTRLTVL.

The chain uses TRBV6-4 and TRBJ2-2; TRBD1 is a possible D gene (6 bases). This CDR3 spans 12 amino acids. The V end lost 6 bases, the J end lost 7 bases, and 9 bases lay between the germline ends. Germline V lookup: CDR1 MRHNA, CDR2 SNTAGT. DNA for the CDR3: TGTGCCAGCAGAACAGGGTTCGGGGAGCTGTTTTTT. This gives the protein CASRTGFGELFF.

The DNA of the CDR3 is TGTGCCAGTAGTGCGGGCGGAGGAACCCCTGAAGCTTTCTTT. It is translated as CASSAGGGTPEAFF. V is TRBV19 and J is TRBJ1-1; D not certain. CDR1 and CDR2 (germline): LNHDA, SQIVND (reference sequence). V lost 5 bases and J lost 6, with 16 bases in between. The CDR3 spans 14 residues. Looking up the rest from reference TRBV19 and TRBJ1-1 gives the full variable domain: DGGITQSPKYLFRKEGQNVTLSCEQNLNHDAMYWYRQDPGQGLRLIYYSQIVNDFQKGDIAEGYSVSREKKESFPLTVTSAQKNPTAFYLCASSAGGGTPEAFFGQGTRLTVV.

V and J are TRBV5-1 and TRBJ1-4; no firm D call. This CDR3 is built from 15 residues. Germline V gene data show CDR1 as SGHRS and CDR2 as YFSETQ. V lost 0 bases to trimming and J lost 5 bases, with 11 bases between them. As DNA, the CDR3 is TGCGCCAGCAGCTTGGTCATGGGGAGGAATGAAAAACTGTTTTTT. Its translation: CASSLVMGRNEKLFF.

CDR3 sequence reads: CASSHQGAGGPPVDTQYF. CDR3 DNA: TGTGCCAGCAGCCACCAAGGAGCGGGGGGCCCCCCGGTCGATACGCAGTATTTT. The V call is TRBV7-9, the J call TRBJ2-3, with TRBD2 matching over 9 bases. Trimming took 5 bases from V and 6 from J; bases not matched to a gene: 18. The V gene's germline CDR1 is SEHNR and CDR2 FQNEAQ (reference sequence). This CDR3 is 18 amino acids long.

The rearrangement joins TRBV15 to TRBJ1-2; maybe TRBD1 (5 bases). The CDR3 contains 15 residues. The germline V gene encodes CDR1 LNHNV and CDR2 YYDKDF (reference sequence). V shed 0 bases and J shed 9 bases, with 17 bases lying between them. In DNA, the CDR3 is TGTGCCACCAGCAGAGATTCTGGGACTTTGAGGAGCTACACCTTC. This translates into CATSRDSGTLRSYTF.

V gene TRBV5-4 combines with J gene TRBJ2-5; D unresolved. With 0 bases removed from V and 1 base from J, the gap between germline ends came to 10 bases. CDR1 is SGHNT, CDR2 YYREEE, per germline (reference sequence). This CDR3 is 15 amino acids long. CDR3 nucleotides: TGTGCCAGCAGCTTGGATACTGTCCTCCAAGAGACCCAGTACTTC. Protein product: CASSLDTVLQETQYF.

V and J are TRBV5-4 and TRBJ2-2; D gene ambiguous. Between the trimmed V and J ends, which lost 1 base and 4 bases, there was a span of 5 bases. This CDR3 contains 13 residues. Germline assignment: CDR1 SGHNT and CDR2 YYREEE (reference sequence). The CDR3, as DNA: TGTGCCAGCAGCTTGACTGTCACCGGGGAGCTGTTTTTT. It specifies CASSLTVTGELFF.

V gene TRBV27 combines with J gene TRBJ2-1, with a weak D call TRBD1 (5 bases). The length of the CDR3 is 14 residues. V was trimmed by 6 bases and J by 1 base, leaving 10 bases between them. The germline V gene has CDR1 MNHEY and CDR2 SMNVEV (reference sequence). CDR3 nucleotides: TGTGCCAGCAGGGGGCTTCCTTCCTACAATGAGCAGTTCTTC. This gives the protein CASRGLPSYNEQFF.

The chain recombines TRBV15 with TRBJ2-3, with 14 bases that match TRBD2. The CDR3 contains 19 residues. With 4 bases clipped from V and 3 bases from J, the junction kept 12 bases outside the gene matches. Germline-derived CDR1 and CDR2 are LNHNV and YYDKDF (reference sequence). CDR3 DNA sequence: TGTGCCACCAGCAAAGACCCCGCGGGGACTAGCGGGAGTACAGATACGCAGTATTTT. Translated: CATSKDPAGTSGSTDTQYF.

The chain uses TRBV2 and TRBJ2-5; D might be TRBD1 (7 bases). The J call may be incorrect, as the DNA end agrees better with TRBJ2-7. The germline CDR1 and CDR2 sequences are SNHLY and FYNNEI. The CDR3 consists of 14 residues. The CDR3 DNA reads TGTGCCAGCAGTGGCCCAGGGGGGTCCTACGAGCAGTACTTC. It yields the protein CASSGPGGSYEQYF.

This sequence joins TRBV19 and TRBJ2-5; TRBD1 matches at 8 bases. V shed 4 bases and J 5 bases; nucleotides not matched to a gene: 6. Per germline, CDR1 LNHDA and CDR2 SQIVND (reference sequence). This CDR3 has 14 residues. The CDR3 here is CASSTDRVKETQYF. Written as DNA, the CDR3 is TGTGCCAGTAGTACGGACAGGGTAAAGGAGACCCAGTACTTC.

The chain has TRBV5-1 and TRBJ2-7; 9 bases are a match to TRBD1. Trimming removed 8 bases from V and 5 bases from J; junction bases left unmatched: 8. CDR3 length: 13 residues. Germline V gene sequence: CDR1 SGHRS, CDR2 YFSETQ. As DNA, the CDR3 is TGCGCCAGTTCGGACAGGGGTCTCAACGAGCAGTACTTC. This gives the protein CASSDRGLNEQYF.

This sequence joins TRBV10-3 and TRBJ1-4; no definite D call. With 3 bases removed from V and 5 bases from J, the gap between germline ends came to 7 bases. This CDR3 is 13 amino acids long. The germline CDR1 and CDR2 sequences are ENHRY and SYGVKD. This chain's CDR3 is CAISDPENEKLFF. In nucleotides, the CDR3 is TGTGCCATCAGTGACCCAGAAAATGAAAAACTGTTTTTT.

The rearrangement links TRBV6-5 to TRBJ1-2; TRBD1 is a possible D gene (6 bases). Per the germline V gene, CDR1 is MNHEY and CDR2 is SVGAGI. The CDR3 contains 16 residues. The V gene lost 0 bases and the J gene lost 3 bases, with 14 bases spanning the gap. CDR3 nucleotides: TGTGCCAGCAGTTACTCGAGGGGGACACAATACTATGGCTACACCTTC. It specifies CASSYSRGTQYYGYTF.

V and J are TRBV19 and TRBJ1-1; no definite D call. CDR1 LNHDA and CDR2 SQIVND come from the germline V gene (reference sequence). Deletions cut 5 bases from V and 1 base from J, with 8 bases between. The CDR3 is 13 residues long. The CDR3 DNA follows: TGTGCCAGTAGTTTATCGAGGAACACTGAAGCTTTCTTT. It yields the protein CASSLSRNTEAFF.

This sequence joins TRBV2 and TRBJ2-7; 7 nucleotides line up with TRBD1. Trimming at V came to 6 bases and at J to 0 bases, leaving 11 bases not matched to a gene. Germline V gene data show CDR1 as SNHLY and CDR2 as FYNNEI. CDR3 length equals 16 residues. The CDR3 loop reads CASREIQGKSSYEQYF. Here the CDR3 DNA reads TGTGCCAGCAGGGAAATACAGGGGAAGTCCTCCTACGAGCAGTACTTC.

The chain is built from TRBV2 and TRBJ2-7; no clear D. Germline V lookup: CDR1 SNHLY, CDR2 FYNNEI. The CDR3 has 13 amino acids. The V gene lost 7 bases and the J gene lost 1 base, with 11 bases spanning the gap. The CDR3 loop is CASTEYGSYEQYF. CDR3 nucleotide sequence: TGTGCCAGCACCGAGTACGGTTCCTACGAGCAGTACTTC.